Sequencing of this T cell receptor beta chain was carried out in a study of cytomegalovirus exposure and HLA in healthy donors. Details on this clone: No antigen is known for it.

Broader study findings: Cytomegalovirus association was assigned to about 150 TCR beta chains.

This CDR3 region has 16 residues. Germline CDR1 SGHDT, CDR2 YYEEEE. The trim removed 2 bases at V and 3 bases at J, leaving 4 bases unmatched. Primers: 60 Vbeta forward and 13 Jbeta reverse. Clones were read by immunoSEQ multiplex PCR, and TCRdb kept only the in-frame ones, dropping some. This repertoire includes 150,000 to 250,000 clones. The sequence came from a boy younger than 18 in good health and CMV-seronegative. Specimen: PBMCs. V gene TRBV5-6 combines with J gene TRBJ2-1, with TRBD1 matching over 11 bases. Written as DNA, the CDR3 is TGTGCCAGCAGCTTAACCGGGACAGGGGGCTACAATGAGCAGTTCTTC. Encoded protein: CASSLTGTGGYNEQFF.